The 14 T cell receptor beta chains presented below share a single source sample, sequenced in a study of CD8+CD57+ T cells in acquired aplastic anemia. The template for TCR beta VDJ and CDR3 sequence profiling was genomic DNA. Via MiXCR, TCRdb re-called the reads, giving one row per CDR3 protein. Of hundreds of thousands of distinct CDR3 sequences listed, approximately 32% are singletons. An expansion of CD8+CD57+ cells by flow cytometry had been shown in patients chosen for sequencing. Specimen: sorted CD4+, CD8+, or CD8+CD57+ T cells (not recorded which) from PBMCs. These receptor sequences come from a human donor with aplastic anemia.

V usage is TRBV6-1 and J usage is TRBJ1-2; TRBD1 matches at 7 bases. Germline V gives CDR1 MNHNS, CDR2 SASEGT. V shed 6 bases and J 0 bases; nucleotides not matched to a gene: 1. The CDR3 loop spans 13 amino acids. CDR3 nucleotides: TGTGCCAGCAGAGGGACAGCTAACTATGGCTACACCTTC. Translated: CASRGTANYGYTF.

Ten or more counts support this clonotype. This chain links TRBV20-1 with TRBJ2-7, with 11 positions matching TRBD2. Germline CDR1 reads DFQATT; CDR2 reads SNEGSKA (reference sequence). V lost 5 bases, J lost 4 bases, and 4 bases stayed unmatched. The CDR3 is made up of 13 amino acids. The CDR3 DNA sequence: TGCAGTGCTCAGACTAGCGGGACATACGAGCAGTACTTC. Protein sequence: CSAQTSGTYEQYF.

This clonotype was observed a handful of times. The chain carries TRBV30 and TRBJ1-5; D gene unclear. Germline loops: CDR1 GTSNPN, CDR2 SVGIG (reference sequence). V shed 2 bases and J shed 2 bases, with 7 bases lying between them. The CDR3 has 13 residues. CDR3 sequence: CAWSLGGNQPQHF. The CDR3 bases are TGTGCCTGGAGTTTGGGCGGCAATCAGCCCCAGCATTTT.

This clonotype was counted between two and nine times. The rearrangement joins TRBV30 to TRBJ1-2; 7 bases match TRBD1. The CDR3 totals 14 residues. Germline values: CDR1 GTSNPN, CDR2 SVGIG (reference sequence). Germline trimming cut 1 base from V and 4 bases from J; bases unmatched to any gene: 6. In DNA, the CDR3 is TGTGCCTGGAGTGAGGGGGCGGGGAGCTATGGCTACACCTTC. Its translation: CAWSEGAGSYGYTF.

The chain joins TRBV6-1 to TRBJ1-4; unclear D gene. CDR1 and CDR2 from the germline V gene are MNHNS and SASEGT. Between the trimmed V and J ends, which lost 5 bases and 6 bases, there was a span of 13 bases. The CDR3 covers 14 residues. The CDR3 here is CASSRDYLDEKLFF. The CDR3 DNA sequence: TGTGCCAGCAGTCGTGATTACCTTGATGAAAAACTGTTTTTT.

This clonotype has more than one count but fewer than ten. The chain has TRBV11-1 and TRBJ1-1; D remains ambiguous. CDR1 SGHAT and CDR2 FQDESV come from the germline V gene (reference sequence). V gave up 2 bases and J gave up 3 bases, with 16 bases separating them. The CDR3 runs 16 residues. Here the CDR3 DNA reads TGTGCCAGCAGCTTACTTCCGGGCTCGAGTCACACTGAAGCTTTCTTT. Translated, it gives CASSLLPGSSHTEAFF.

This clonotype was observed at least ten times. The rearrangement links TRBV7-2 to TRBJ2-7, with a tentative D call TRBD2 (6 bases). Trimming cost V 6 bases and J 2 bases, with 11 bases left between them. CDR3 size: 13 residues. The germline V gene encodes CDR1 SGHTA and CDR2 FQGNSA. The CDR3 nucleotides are TGTGCCAGCAGTTTATCGGGAGCCTACGAGCAGTACTTC. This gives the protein CASSLSGAYEQYF.

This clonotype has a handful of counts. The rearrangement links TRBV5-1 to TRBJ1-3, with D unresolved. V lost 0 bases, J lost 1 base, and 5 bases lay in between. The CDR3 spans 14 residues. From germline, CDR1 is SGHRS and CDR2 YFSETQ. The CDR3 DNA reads TGCGCCAGCAGCTTGGGGGTTTCTGGAAACACCATATATTTT. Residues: CASSLGVSGNTIYF.

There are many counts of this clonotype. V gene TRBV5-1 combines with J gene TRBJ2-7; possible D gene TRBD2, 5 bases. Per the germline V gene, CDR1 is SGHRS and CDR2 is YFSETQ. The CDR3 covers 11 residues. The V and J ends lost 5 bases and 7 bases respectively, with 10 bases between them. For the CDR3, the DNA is TGCGCCAGCAGTTACTCGGGAGAGCAGTACTTC. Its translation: CASSYSGEQYF.

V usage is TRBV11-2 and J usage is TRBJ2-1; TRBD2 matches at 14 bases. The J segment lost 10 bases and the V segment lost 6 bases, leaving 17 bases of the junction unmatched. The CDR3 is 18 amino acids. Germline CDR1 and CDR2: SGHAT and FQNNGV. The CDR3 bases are TGTGCCAGCAGTCAGAAACCGGGACTAGCGGGGGACTGGAAGGAGCAGTTCTTC. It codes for CASSQKPGLAGDWKEQFF.

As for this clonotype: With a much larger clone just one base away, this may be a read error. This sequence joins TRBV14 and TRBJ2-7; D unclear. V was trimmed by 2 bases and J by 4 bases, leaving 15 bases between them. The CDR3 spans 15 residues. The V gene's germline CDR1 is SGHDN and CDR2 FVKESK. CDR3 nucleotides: TGTGCCAGCAGCCAATCTGGACGGGTCGGGTACGAGCAGTACTTC. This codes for CASSQSGRVGYEQYF.

In DNA form, the CDR3 reads TGCGCCAGCAGCCAAGATCCGCAGGTCCTTGAAGCTTTCTTT. This translates into CASSQDPQVLEAFF. V gene TRBV4-3 combines with J gene TRBJ1-1; D unclear. V was shortened by 0 bases and J by 7 bases, with 12 bases between the two germline ends. This CDR3 is 14 amino acids long. Per germline, CDR1 LGHNA and CDR2 YSLEER.

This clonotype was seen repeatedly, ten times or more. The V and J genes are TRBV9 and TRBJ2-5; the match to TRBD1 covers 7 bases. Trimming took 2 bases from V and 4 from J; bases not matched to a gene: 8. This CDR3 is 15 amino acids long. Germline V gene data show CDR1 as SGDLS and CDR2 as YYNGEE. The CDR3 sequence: CASSVAPTGVETQYF. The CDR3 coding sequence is TGTGCCAGCAGCGTCGCACCCACAGGGGTAGAGACCCAGTACTTC.

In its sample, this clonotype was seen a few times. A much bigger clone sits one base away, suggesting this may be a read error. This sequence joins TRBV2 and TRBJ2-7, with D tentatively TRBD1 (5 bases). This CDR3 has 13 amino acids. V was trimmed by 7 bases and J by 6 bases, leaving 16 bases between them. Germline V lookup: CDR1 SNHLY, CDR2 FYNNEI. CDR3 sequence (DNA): TGTGCCAGCACCAAAGTAGGGGAAGGCGAGCAGTACTTC. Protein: CASTKVGEGEQYF.